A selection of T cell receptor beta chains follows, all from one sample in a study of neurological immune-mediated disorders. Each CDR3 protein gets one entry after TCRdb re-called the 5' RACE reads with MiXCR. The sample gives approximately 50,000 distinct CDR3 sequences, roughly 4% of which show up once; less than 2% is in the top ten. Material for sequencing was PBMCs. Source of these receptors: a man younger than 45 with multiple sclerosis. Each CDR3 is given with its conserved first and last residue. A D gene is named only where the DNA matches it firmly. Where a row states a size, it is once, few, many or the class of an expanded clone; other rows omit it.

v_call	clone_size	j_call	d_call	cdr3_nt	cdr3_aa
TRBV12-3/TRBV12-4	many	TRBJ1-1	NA	TGTGCCAGCTCCCCAAGCAGAGCCATAACTGAAGCTTTCTTT	CASSPSRAITEAFF
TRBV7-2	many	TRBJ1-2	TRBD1	TGTGCCAGCAGCTTAGCCAACAGGGGTGGCTACACCTTC	CASSLANRGGYTF
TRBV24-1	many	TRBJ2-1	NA	TGTGCCACCAGTGGGGGGGATTACAATGAGCAGTTCTTC	CATSGGDYNEQFF
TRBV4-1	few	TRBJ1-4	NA	TGCGCCAGCAGCCTAAGCCGGGAAAGCGCTGGAAAACTGTTTTTT	CASSLSRESAGKLFF
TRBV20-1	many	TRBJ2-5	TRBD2	TGCAGTGCTAGAGCGGGGACTAGCGGGCGGGAGACCCAGTACTTC	CSARAGTSGRETQYF
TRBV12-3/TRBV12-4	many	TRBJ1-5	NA	TGTGCCAGCAGCCCCACCCAGAATCAGCCCCAGCATTTT	CASSPTQNQPQHF
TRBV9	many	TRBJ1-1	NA	TGTGCCAGCAGCGTAGGTCCCATGAACACTGAAGCTTTCTTT	CASSVGPMNTEAFF
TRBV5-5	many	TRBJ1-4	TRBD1	TGTGCCAGCAAACCGGGACAGGGAAATGAAAAACTGTTTTTT	CASKPGQGNEKLFF
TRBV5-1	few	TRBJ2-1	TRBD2	TGCGCCAGCAGCTTGGATCTACTAGCGGGAGCTGAGCAGTTCTTC	CASSLDLLAGAEQFF
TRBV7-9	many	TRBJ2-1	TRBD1	TGTGCCAGCAGCTATGAGGACAGGGGACCTTACAATGAGCAGTTCTTC	CASSYEDRGPYNEQFF
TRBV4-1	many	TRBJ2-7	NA	TGCGCCAGCAGCCAAGATAAGGAACGGAATTACTACGAGCAGTACTTC	CASSQDKERNYYEQYF
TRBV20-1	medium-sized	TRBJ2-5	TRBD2	TGCAGTGCTAGTATAGGACTAGCGGGCTTTGAGACCCAGTACTTC	CSASIGLAGFETQYF
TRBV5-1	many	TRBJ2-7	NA	TGCGCCAGCAGCCCCCCCGGACGGGAGCAGTACTTC	CASSPPGREQYF
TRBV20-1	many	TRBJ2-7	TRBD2	TGCAGTGCTTCCCCGGGACTACTCGCCTACGAGCAGTACTTC	CSASPGLLAYEQYF
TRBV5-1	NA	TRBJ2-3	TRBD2	TGCGCCAGCAGCTTGGAGGCTAGCGGGACCACAGATACGCAGTATTTT	CASSLEASGTTDTQYF
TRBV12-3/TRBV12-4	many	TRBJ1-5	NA	TGTGCCAGCAGTTTAGTAGAGGGCAATCAGCCCCAGCATTTT	CASSLVEGNQPQHF
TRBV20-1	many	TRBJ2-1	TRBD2	TGCAGATCCGGGACTAGCGAACCCAATGAGCAGTTCTTC	CRSGTSEPNEQFF
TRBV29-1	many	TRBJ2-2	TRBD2	TGCAGCGCCCTGGGGGGGGTAGAACCCGGGGAGCTGTTTTTT	CSALGGVEPGELFF
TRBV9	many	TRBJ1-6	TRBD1	TGTGCCAGCAGCGGGGGGACAGATAATTCACCCCTCCACTTT	CASSGGTDNSPLHF
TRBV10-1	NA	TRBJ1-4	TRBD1	TGCGCCAGCAGTGAGTCGATCGCCGGGACAGGGACAGCTAATGAAAAACTGTTTTTT	CASSESIAGTGTANEKLFF
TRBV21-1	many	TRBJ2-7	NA	TGTGCCAGCACCACGGACTCCTACGAGCAGTACTTC	CASTTDSYEQYF
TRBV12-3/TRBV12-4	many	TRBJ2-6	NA	TGTGCCAGCAGTTTAAGGGGAACTGGGGCCAACGTCCTGACTTTC	CASSLRGTGANVLTF
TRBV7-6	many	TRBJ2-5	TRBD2	TGTGCCAGCAGCTTATTAGGGGAGCGGGAGGGCCGAGAGACCCAGTACTTC	CASSLLGEREGRETQYF
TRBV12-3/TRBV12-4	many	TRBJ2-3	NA	TGTGCCAGCAGTTTTCAGGGGAGCACAGATACGCAGTATTTT	CASSFQGSTDTQYF
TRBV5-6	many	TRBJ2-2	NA	TGTGCCAGCAGCCCGGGACGGGTCACCGGGGAGCTGTTTTTT	CASSPGRVTGELFF
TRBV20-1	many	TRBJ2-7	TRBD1	TGCAGTGCCCGTTCGGACAGGGAATACGAGCAGTACTTC	CSARSDREYEQYF
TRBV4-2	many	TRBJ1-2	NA	TGTGCCAGCAGCCAAGATCCAGGGTCAGGCTATGGCTACACCTTC	CASSQDPGSGYGYTF
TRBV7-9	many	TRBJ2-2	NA	TGTGCCAGCACCTCCGGCGGGGAGCTGTTTTTT	CASTSGGELFF
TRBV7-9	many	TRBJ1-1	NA	TGTGCCAGCAGCTTAATGGATGCGAACACTGAAGCTTTCTTT	CASSLMDANTEAFF
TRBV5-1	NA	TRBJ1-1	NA	TGCGCCAGCAGCGGAGGACATCCGAACACTGAAGCTTTCTTT	CASSGGHPNTEAFF
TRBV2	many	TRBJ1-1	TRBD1	TGTGCCAGCAGTACCGGGACAGAGAACACTGAAGCTTTCTTT	CASSTGTENTEAFF
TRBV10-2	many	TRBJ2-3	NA	TGCGCCAGCAGTGAGGGGTTACGGCGGGGAGATACGCAGTATTTT	CASSEGLRRGDTQYF
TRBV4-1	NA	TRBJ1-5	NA	TGCGCCAGCAGCCAACGGGATTGGGGGCGCCTTTTCCAGCCCCAGAATTTT	CASSQRDWGRLFQPQNF
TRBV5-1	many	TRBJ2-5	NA	TGCGCCAGCAGGACCGGGAGTACGGGAGAGACCCAGTACTTC	CASRTGSTGETQYF
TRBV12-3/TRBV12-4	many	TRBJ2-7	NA	TGTGCCAGCAGTTTTGAGGAGGGGGCGTACGAGCAGTACTTC	CASSFEEGAYEQYF
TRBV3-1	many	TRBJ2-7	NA	TGTGCCAGCAGCCAAGAAGGTTCCTACGAGCAGTACTTC	CASSQEGSYEQYF
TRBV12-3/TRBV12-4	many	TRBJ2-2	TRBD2	TGTGCCAGCATCCTCGGTGGGAGGGCCATGGAGCTGTTTTTT	CASILGGRAMELFF
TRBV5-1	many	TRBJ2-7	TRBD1	TGCGCCAGCAGCCCACAGGGGCCGAACTCCTACGAGCAGTACTTC	CASSPQGPNSYEQYF
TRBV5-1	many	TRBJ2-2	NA	TGCGCCAGCAGCGCGAGCCAACCGGGACCACCCACCGGGGAGCTGTTTTTT	CASSASQPGPPTGELFF
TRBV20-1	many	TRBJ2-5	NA	TGCAGTGCTAGCGGGACCGGGAAAGAGACCCAGTACTTC	CSASGTGKETQYF
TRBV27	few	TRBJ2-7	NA	TGTGCCAGCAGATTTAGGGTACAGGGCAACTACGAGCAGTACTTC	CASRFRVQGNYEQYF
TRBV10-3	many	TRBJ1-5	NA	TGTGCCATCAGTGTAGACACGGGCAATCAGCCCCAGCATTTT	CAISVDTGNQPQHF
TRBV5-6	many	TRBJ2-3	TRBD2	TGTGCCAGCAGCTTGGATTTAGCGGGGGGGCCAGAAACAGATACGCAGTATTTT	CASSLDLAGGPETDTQYF
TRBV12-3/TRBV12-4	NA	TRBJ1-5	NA	TGTGCCAGCAGCCACCGGGGAAGCAATCAGCCCCAGAATTTT	CASSHRGSNQPQNF
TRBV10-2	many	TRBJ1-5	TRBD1	TGCGCCAGCAGAGGACAGGGAGGCAATCAGCCCCAGCATTTT	CASRGQGGNQPQHF
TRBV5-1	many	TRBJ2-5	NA	TGCGCCAGCAGGAAGGGCAGCCAAGAGACCCAGTACTTC	CASRKGSQETQYF
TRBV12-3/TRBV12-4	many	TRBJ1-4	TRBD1	TGTGCCAGCAGTTCCCCGCAGGGGGTCGAAAAACTGTTTTTT	CASSSPQGVEKLFF
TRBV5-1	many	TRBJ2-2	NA	TGCGCCAGCAGCCTTCGGACAGTTAACACCGGGGAGCTGTTTTTT	CASSLRTVNTGELFF
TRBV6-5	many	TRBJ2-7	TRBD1	TGTGCCAGCAGCCGCTTTTGGACAGGGGTCACGTACGAGCAGTACTTC	CASSRFWTGVTYEQYF
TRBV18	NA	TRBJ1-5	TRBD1	TGTGCCAGCTCACCTCGACAGGGGGCTCAGCCCCAGCATTTT	CASSPRQGAQPQHF
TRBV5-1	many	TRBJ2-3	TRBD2	TGCGCCAGCAGCCCGTCCGCGAGCGGGGGGGCGACAGATACGCAGTATTTT	CASSPSASGGATDTQYF
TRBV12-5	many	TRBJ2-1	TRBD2	TGTGCTAGTGGTTTGCGGACTAGCGGCGAGCAGTTCTTC	CASGLRTSGEQFF
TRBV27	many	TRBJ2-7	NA	TGTGCCAGCAGTTTTAGGTTTACAGGGACCTACGAGCAGTACTTC	CASSFRFTGTYEQYF
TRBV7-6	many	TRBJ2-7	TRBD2	TGTGCCAGCAGCTTAGGAGCGGGGTCCTTGGAGCAGTACTTC	CASSLGAGSLEQYF